This T cell receptor beta chain was documented in a study of CD8 T cells in Susac syndrome. With random hexamers, roughly 0.5 to 1 ug RNA was reverse transcribed. TCRdb redid the calling of the immunoSEQ multiplex PCR reads with MiXCR, one entry per CDR3 protein. The sample comprises under 25,000 distinct CDR3 sequences, 93% of which are singletons, and around 0.25% rests with the top ten. Findings and caveats of the study: The study admitted that it had a relatively small number of individuals in its TCR sequencing and HLA analysis.

Trimming at V came to 2 bases and at J to 3 bases, leaving 7 bases not matched to a gene. Germline-derived CDR1 and CDR2 are MGHRA and YSYEKL. The length of the CDR3 is 15 residues. This clonotype was found once. Antigen specificity is unknown. The source is a human donor in good health. Sequencing was performed on CD8+ T cells from PBMCs. The rearrangement uses TRBV4-1 and TRBJ2-7; 7 bases match TRBD1. The CDR3 loop reads CASSQIRTGRYEQYF. In DNA form, the CDR3 reads TGCGCCAGCAGCCAAATTCGGACAGGCCGCTACGAGCAGTACTTC.